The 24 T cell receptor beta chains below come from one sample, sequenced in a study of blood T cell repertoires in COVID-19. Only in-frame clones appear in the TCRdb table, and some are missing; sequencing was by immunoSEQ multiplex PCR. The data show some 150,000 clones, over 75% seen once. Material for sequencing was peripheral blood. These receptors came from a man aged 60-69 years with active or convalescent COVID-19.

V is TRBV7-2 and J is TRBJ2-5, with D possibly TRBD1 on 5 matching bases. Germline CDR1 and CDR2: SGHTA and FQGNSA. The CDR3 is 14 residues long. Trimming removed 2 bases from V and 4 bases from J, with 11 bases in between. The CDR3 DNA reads TGTGCCAGCAGCTTACAGTCAGGGCGAGAGACCCAGTACTTC. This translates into CASSLQSGRETQYF.

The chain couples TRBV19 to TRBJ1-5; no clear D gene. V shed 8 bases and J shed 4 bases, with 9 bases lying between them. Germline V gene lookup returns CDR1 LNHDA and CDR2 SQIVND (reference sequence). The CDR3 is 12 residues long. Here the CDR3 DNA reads TGTGCCAGTGCATTCAGGAATCAGCCCCAGCATTTT. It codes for CASAFRNQPQHF. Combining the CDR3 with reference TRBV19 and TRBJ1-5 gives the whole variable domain DGGITQSPKYLFRKEGQNVTLSCEQNLNHDAMYWYRQDPGQGLRLIYYSQIVNDFQKGDIAEGYSVSREKKESFPLTVTSAQKNPTAFYLCASAFRNQPQHFGDGTRLSIL.

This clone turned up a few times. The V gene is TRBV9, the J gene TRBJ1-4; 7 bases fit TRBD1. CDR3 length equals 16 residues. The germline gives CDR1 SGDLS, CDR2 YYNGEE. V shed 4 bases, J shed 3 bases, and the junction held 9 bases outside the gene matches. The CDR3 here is CASSPPTGTANEKLFF. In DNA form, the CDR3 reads TGTGCCAGCAGCCCACCAACCGGGACAGCTAATGAAAAACTGTTTTTT.

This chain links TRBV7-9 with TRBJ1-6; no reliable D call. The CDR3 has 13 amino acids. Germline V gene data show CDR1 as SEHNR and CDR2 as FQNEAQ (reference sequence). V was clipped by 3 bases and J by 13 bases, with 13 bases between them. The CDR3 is CASSFGELKPLHF. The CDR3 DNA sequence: TGTGCCAGCAGCTTCGGGGAGCTGAAGCCCCTCCACTTT. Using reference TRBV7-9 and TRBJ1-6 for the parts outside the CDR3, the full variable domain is DTGVSQNPRHKITKRGQNVTFRCDPISEHNRLYWYRQTLGQGPEFLTYFQNEAQLEKSRLLSDRFSAERPKGSFSTLEIQRTEQGDSAMYLCASSFGELKPLHFGNGTRLTVT.

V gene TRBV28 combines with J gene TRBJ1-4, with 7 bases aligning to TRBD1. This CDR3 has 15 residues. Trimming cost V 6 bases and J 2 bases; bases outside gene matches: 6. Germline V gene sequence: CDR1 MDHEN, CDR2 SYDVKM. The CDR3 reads CASSPAGGTNEKLFF. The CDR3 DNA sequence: TGTGCCAGCAGCCCCGCAGGGGGTACTAATGAAAAACTGTTTTTT. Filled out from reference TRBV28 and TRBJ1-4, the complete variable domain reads DVKVTQSSRYLVKRTGEKVFLECVQDMDHENMFWYRQDPGLGLRLIYFSYDVKMKEKGDIPEGYSVSREKKERFSLILESASTNQTSMYLCASSPAGGTNEKLFFGSGTQLSVL.

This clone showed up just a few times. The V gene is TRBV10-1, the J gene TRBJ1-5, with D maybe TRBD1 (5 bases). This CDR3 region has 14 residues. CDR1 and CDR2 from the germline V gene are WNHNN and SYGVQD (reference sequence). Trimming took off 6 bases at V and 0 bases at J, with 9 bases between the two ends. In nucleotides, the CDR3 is TGCGCCAGCAGGGTGACAGTTAGCAATCAGCCCCAGCATTTT. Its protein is CASRVTVSNQPQHF.

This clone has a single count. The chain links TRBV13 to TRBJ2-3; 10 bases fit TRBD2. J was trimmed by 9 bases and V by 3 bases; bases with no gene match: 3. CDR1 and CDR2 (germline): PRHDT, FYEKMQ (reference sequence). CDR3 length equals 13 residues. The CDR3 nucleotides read TGTGCCAGCAGCTTTCTAGCGGGAGACACGCAGTATTTT. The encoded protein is CASSFLAGDTQYF.

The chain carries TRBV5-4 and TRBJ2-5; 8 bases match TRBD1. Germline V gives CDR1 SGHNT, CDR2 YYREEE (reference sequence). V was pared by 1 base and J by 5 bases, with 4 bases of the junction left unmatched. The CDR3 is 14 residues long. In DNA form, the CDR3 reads TGTGCCAGCAGCTTGCAGGGGGCGAGGGAGACCCAGTACTTC. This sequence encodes CASSLQGARETQYF. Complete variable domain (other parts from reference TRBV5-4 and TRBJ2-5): ETGVTQSPTHLIKTRGQQVTLRCSSQSGHNTVSWYQQALGQGPQFIFQYYREEENGRGNFPPRFSGLQFPNYSSELNVNALELDDSALYLCASSLQGARETQYFGPGTRLLVL.

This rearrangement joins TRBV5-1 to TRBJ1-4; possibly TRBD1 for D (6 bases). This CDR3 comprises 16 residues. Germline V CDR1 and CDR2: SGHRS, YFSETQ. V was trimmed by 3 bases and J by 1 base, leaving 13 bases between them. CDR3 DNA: TGCGCCAGCAGCTCCGTCACAGGGAAAACTAATGAAAAACTGTTTTTT. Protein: CASSSVTGKTNEKLFF.

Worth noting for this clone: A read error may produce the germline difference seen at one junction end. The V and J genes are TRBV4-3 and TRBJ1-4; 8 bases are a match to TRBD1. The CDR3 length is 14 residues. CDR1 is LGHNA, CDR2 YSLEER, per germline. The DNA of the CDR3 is TGCGCCAGCAGCCAAGAAATCGGAACGGACAGGGCGATTTTT. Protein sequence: CASSQEIGTDRAIF.

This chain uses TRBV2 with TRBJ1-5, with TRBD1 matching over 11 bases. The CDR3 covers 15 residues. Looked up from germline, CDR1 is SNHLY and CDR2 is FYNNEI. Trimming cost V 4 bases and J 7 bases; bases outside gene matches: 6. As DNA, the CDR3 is TGTGCCAGCAGTGGGGGGACAGGGGGAGGACAGCCCCAGCATTTT. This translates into CASSGGTGGGQPQHF.

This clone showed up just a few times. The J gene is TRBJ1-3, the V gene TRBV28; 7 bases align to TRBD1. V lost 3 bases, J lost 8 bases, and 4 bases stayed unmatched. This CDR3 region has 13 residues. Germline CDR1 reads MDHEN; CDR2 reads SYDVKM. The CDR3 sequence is CASSFRGSDTIYF. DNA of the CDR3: TGTGCCAGCAGTTTCAGGGGGTCGGACACCATATATTTT. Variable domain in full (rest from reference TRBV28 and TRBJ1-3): DVKVTQSSRYLVKRTGEKVFLECVQDMDHENMFWYRQDPGLGLRLIYFSYDVKMKEKGDIPEGYSVSREKKERFSLILESASTNQTSMYLCASSFRGSDTIYFGEGSWLTVV.

CDR3 sequence (DNA): TGCGCCAGCAGCCAAGATCTCCAAGAGACCCAGTACTTC. Protein sequence: CASSQDLQETQYF. The chain employs TRBV4-3 and TRBJ2-5; D is ambiguous. Trimming shortened V by 0 bases and J by 1 base, and 3 bases separated the two germline ends. The CDR3 extends over 13 amino acids. The germline gives CDR1 LGHNA, CDR2 YSLEER.

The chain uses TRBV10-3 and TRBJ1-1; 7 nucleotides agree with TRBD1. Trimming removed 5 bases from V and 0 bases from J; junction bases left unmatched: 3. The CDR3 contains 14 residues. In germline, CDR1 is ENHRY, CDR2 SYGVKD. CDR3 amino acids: CAISRQGVNTEAFF. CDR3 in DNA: TGTGCCATCAGTCGGCAGGGGGTGAACACTGAAGCTTTCTTT.

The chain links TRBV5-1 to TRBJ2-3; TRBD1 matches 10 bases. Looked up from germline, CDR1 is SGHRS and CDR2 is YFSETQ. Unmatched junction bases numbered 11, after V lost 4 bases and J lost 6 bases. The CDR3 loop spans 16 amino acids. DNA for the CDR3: TGCGCCAGCAGCCTGGCCCGGGACAGGGGAGGGGATACGCAGTATTTT. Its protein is CASSLARDRGGDTQYF.

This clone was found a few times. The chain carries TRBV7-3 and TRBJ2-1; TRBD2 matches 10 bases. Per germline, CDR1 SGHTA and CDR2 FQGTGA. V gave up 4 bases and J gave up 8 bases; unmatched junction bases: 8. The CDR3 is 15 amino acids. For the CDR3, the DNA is TGTGCCAGCAGCTCCCAAGCGGGAGGGAGGGATGAGCAGTTCTTC. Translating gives CASSSQAGGRDEQFF.

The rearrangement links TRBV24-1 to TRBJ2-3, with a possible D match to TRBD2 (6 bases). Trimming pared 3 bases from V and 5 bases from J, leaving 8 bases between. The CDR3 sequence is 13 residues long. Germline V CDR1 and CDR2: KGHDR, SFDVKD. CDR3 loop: CATSDGGEDTQYF. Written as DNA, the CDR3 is TGTGCCACCAGTGATGGAGGGGAAGATACGCAGTATTTT.

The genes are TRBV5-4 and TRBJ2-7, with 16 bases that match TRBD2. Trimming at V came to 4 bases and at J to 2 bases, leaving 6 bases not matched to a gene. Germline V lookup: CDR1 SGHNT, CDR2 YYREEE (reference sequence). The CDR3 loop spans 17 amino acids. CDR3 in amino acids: CASSPGTSGRGAYEQYF. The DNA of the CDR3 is TGTGCCAGCAGCCCGGGGACTAGCGGGAGGGGTGCCTACGAGCAGTACTTC.

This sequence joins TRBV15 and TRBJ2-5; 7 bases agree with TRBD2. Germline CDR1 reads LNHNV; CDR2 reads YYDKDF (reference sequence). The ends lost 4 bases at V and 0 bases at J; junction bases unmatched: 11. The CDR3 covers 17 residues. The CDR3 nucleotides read TGTGCCACCAGCAAACTTCTGGGCGGGAGCGACCAAGAGACCCAGTACTTC. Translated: CATSKLLGGSDQETQYF. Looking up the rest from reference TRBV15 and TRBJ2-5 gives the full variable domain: DAMVIQNPRYQVTQFGKPVTLSCSQTLNHNVMYWYQQKSSQAPKLLFHYYDKDFNNEADTPDNFQSRRPNTSFCFLDIRSPGLGDTAMYLCATSKLLGGSDQETQYFGPGTRLLVL.

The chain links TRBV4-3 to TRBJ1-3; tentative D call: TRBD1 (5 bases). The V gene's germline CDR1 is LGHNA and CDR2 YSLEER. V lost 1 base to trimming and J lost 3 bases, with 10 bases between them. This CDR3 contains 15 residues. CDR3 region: CASSQGRGIGNTIYF. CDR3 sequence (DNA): TGCGCCAGCAGCCAAGGCCGGGGGATTGGAAACACCATATATTTT.

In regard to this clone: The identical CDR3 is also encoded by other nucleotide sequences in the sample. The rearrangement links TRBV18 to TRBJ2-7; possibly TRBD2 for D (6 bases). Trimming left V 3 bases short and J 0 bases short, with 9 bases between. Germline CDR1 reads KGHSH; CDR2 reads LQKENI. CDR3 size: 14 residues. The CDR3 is CASSPGGPSYEQYF. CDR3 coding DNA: TGTGCCAGCTCACCGGGGGGACCCTCCTACGAGCAGTACTTC. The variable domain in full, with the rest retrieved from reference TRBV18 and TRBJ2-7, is NAGVMQNPRHLVRRRGQEARLRCSPMKGHSHVYWYRQLPEEGLKFMVYLQKENIIDESGMPKERFSAEFPKEGPSILRIQQVVRGDSAAYFCASSPGGPSYEQYFGPGTRLTVT.

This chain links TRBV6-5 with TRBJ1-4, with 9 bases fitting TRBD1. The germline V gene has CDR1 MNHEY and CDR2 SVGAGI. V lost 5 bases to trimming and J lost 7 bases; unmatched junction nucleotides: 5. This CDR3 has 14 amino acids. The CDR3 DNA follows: TGTGCCAGCAGTAACCTGGGACAGGGTGAAAAACTGTTTTTT. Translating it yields CASSNLGQGEKLFF.

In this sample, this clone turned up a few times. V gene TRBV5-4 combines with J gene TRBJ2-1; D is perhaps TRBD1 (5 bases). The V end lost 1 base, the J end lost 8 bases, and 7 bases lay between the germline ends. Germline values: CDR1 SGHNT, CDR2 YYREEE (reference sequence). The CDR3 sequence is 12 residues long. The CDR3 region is CASSLLRDEQFF. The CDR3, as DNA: TGTGCCAGCAGCTTGCTCAGGGATGAGCAGTTCTTC.

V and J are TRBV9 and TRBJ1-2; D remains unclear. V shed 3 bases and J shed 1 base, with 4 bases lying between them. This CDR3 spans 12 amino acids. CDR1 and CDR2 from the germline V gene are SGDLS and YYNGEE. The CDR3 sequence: CASSADNYGYTF. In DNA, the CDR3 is TGTGCCAGCAGCGCAGATAACTATGGCTACACCTTC.